This TCR beta chain is from a study of cytomegalovirus exposure and HLA in healthy donors (dated by TCRdb to about 2017). With regard to the full study: In an earlier analysis of roughly 500 of the donors, around 300 Gb of sequence data and just under 120 million unique TCR beta sequences from 150 million to 200 million T cells were reported. All discovery cohort repertoires had been generated on a single sequencing platform. Roughly 300 gigabases of sequencing data and 70 million to 85 million unique TCR sequences were included in an early release covering about 620 HLA-typed donors. Donor age, sex, ethnicity and CMV serostatus were compiled alongside the repertoire data. About five DR-DQ haplotypes were treated as single units for association and clustering because of strong linkage in the cohort. Rather than using new phenotypic data, the later analysis identified candidate immune exposures from TCR beta sequences and from how often those sequences occurred across donors. Typing coverage varied by locus: about 620-630 donors for A, B, C, DRB1 and DQB1; approximately 500 for DQA1; about 590 for DPA1; 450 to 480 for DPB1. Besides the first cohort of under 700 subjects, a separate validation cohort made up of over a hundred different subjects was used. The study profiled the T cell repertoires of about 720 subjects by immunosequencing and related them to cytomegalovirus serostatus. HLA typing included class I and class II loci at four-digit resolution. The genetic ancestry cluster associated with self-reported Caucasian donors included 81% of the roughly 400 genotyped donors. High-throughput TCR immunosequencing, statistical association of individual TCRs with disease status, and machine learning were combined to predict cytomegalovirus infection status. The study was designed to test whether signatures of past pathogen exposure could be identified by cataloging public T cell receptors. A later genetic analysis used genome-wide SNP genotypes for about three fifths of the 666 donors, treating that subset as a discovery cohort. Among some 410 genotyped donors of the cohort, an average of roughly 230,000 unique TCR beta nucleotide sequences was sequenced per donor, of which approximately 18% were non-productive. In an earlier analysis of 500 to 650 of the donors, high-throughput TCR beta sequencing was used to judge whether each TCR beta V gene segment behaved as functional or pseudogenic. A later analysis re-analyzed previously published TCR beta repertoires from roughly 690 donors and added high-resolution HLA genotyping to study TCR occurrence patterns. What the authors observed across the whole study: The earlier analysis of a few hundred of the donors excluded roughly 16 rarely observed V segments, including chromosome 9 orphons, because counts were too low. An earlier analysis of some 560 of the donors showed that most TCR beta V segments appeared in productive rearrangements either about 87% or about 30% of the time, which broadly matched IMGT annotations. At a false discovery rate of 0.05, a later analysis linked approximately 18,000 TCR beta sequences to specific HLA alleles. For the cohort, immune exposure information was limited to CMV serostatus. A further reported finding was that TCR beta sequences accurately predicted the HLA-A and HLA-B alleles for most subjects in the first cohort. Most TCR sequences were seen in very few donors, while some public TCRs were found in many individuals. Because the 87-base-pair reads could not distinguish some IMGT-functional V segments, including TRBV6-2 and TRBV6-3, those segments were excluded. Most CMV-associated TCR beta chains appeared to be HLA-restricted in a later analysis, and the HLA associations seemed to be driven largely by CMV exposure. According to a later analysis, TCR association rates differed among HLA loci, with DRB1 alleles showing the most associated TCRs and HLA-C alleles showing the fewest. Compared with equally common non-associated chains, HLA-associated TCR beta chains in a later analysis were more clonally expanded and had lower generation probabilities. When HLA alleles, especially DR and DQ, strongly co-occurred, TCR associations were difficult to assign to individual alleles. A later genetic analysis associated a missense DCLRE1C variant with V-gene and J-gene trimming of TCR beta chains, and an independent cohort replicated the association. It was suggested by the authors that the approach could potentially be generalized to other disease states and immunological phenotypes. This cohort had only TCR beta chains sequenced, and the lack of alpha or paired-chain data limited which features could be detected. The study gave a list of around 170 TCR beta chains associated with cytomegalovirus. The presence/absence analyses assumed that sequencing depth was roughly uniform across donors, and that assumption may not be true. Compared with the roughly 670-donor mean, donors in an Asian-associated ancestry cluster had fewer N-insertions in productive TCRs, according to a later genetic analysis. Three of the identified cytomegalovirus-associated TCR beta chains were confirmed in vitro to be specific for cytomegalovirus antigens. Cytomegalovirus status was reported to be diagnosed by the classifier with high specificity and sensitivity in both the original and validation cohorts. Because some donors lacked HLA typing at each locus, the association tests relied only on the typed subset. Linkage disequilibrium might explain the correlated functional status among segregating V segments, but an unknown experimental factor could not be ruled out. A cluster of highly shared sequence variants was judged likely to be a technical artifact of the sequencing pipeline. Several of the top co-occurrence clusters appeared to be linked to parvovirus B19, influenza, CMV and Epstein-Barr virus, according to a later analysis.

Libraries were prepared through the immunoSEQ multiplex PCR assay. For the multiplex PCR, a mixture combining 60 forward primers for TCR Vbeta segments and 13 reverse primers for TCR Jbeta segments was used. The CDR3 region of rearranged TCR beta genes was amplified from genomic DNA with a multiplex PCR assay. Amplified TCR beta libraries were sequenced as 87-base-pair reads on the Illumina HiSeq System. The authors' analysis ran thus. Across the roughly 640 repertoires, a later analysis counted 75 million to 90 million unique TCR beta chains, 9.5 million to 13 million of which were shared by at least two donors. Raw reads were error-corrected and collapsed into unique sequences by a nearest-neighbor algorithm in which closely related sequences were merged to remove PCR and sequencing errors. CDR3 sequences were aligned to IMGT reference sequences to assign V, D and J gene segments. For a sequence to be retained, at least a six-nucleotide match to both a V gene segment and a J gene segment was required. A rearrangement was called productive if the CDR3 had no stop codons and remained in frame with V and J, and every other rearrangement was called non-productive. Following IMGT convention, CDR3 was defined as the stretch from the second conserved V-encoded cysteine up to the conserved J-encoded phenylalanine. The earlier analysis of 500 to 650 of the donors excluded any sequence lacking an unambiguous match to a single V gene segment. In an earlier analysis of 587 of the donors, V segments were called functional above 56.7% productive rearrangements and were called segregating when the between-donor standard deviation exceeded 5%. A statistical classification framework was built for diagnosing cytomegalovirus status from the catalog of TCR beta chain sequences. V and J gene assignment, in a later analysis, came from comparing TCR nucleotide sequences with IMGT/GENE-DB human TR gene sequences. Using the TCRdist pipeline, a later analysis assigned CDR3 sequences along with most-parsimonious VDJ recombination scenarios. In a later analysis, every TCR beta chain was defined by the combination of its CDR3 amino acid sequence and its V-gene family, and reads without a unique V-gene family were dropped. A later analysis removed over 500 highly shared, low-generation-probability nucleotide sequences to deal with suspected cross-contamination and a sequencing artifact. For each public chain, a later analysis derived a clonal expansion index from normalized ranks of inferred template counts within each repertoire. In a later analysis, generation probabilities were computed using a VDJ recombination model fitted to out-of-frame rearrangements, and the results were checked against IGoR. In a later analysis, TCR-TCR, TCR-HLA and TCR-CMV co-occurrence was scored with hypergeometric tests, and a repertoire-size bias correction was applied to TCR pairs. False discovery rates were estimated in a later analysis by permuting HLA or CMV assignments 20 times. In a later analysis, co-occurring TCRs were grouped using DBSCAN, and TCRdist sequence similarity was added for clustering within HLA-allele-positive subsets. Repertoires with fewer than 30,000 or more than 120,000 public chains, plus five repertoires with anomalous nucleotide sharing, were excluded from co-occurrence clustering. Entries here come from immuneACCESS through TCRdb and include only in-frame sequences with V and J called. Some clones fail to appear in such tables; in the studies checked, an unresolved V gene covers under half of the shortfall, and the cause of the remainder is unknown. The V and J calls and clone size are taken from that table; D and trimming were inferred from the DNA. The sample has 200,000 to 250,000 clones on record, under 85% of them singletons. The ten biggest clones cover 1.7% of the sample.

Via the germline V gene, CDR1 is SGHAT and CDR2 FQNNGV. V is clipped by 1 base and J by 10 bases, and the sequence between their germline boundaries is 11 bases long. Including cysteine and phenylalanine, the CDR3 has 13 amino acids. Here the CDR3 DNA is all that survives: 39 bases in frame from base 1. Points on this clone: Its antigen has not been determined. Base qualities were left out, and no much larger clone turns up one base away.

The cohort comprised around 700 healthy bone marrow donors. Cohort members were all nominally healthy when sampled, although unrecorded immune exposures were likely present. The donor was CMV seronegative and was included in the group of a few hundred seronegative cohort members. A peripheral blood sample was collected from each donor, and TCR beta sequencing was performed on peripheral blood mononuclear cells. Genomic DNA extraction from the blood cell samples was performed with the Qiagen DNeasy Blood Extraction Kit. The TCR was taken from a man in his fifties or sixties in good health and CMV-seronegative. Recombination connected TRBV11-2 to TRBJ2-1, with the D gene not clear enough to name. Material: PBMCs. CDR3 protein: CASSLATATEQFF. The DNA sequence is given as TGTGCCAGCAGCTTAGCAACTGCCACCGAGCAGTTCTTC.